This record concerns one T cell receptor (beta chain) sequence. This specimen comes from a study of response to subunit inactivated influenza vaccine. Germline loops: CDR1 MNHNS, CDR2 SASEGT. The CDR3 runs to 14 residues. The V end lost 10 bases, the J end lost 6 bases, and 18 bases lay between the germline ends. A single record per CDR3 protein comes from TCRdb applying MiXCR to the RT-PCR reads. Here the sample spans about 540,000 distinct CDR3 sequences, approximately 22% being singletons. These data also formed part of another study, on T cells expressing NK-cell markers. That study adds: For TCR beta, cDNA was produced by 5'RACE template switching with UMIs.

This receptor was taken from a man aged 50 or older who received an inactivated influenza vaccine. The chain carries TRBV6-1 and TRBJ2-2; TRBD1 might be the D (6 bases). Sequencing was performed on CD4+ T cells sorted from PBMCs, taken 11 to 12 days after vaccination. CDR3 loop: CAIRRGWTAGELFF. In DNA form, the CDR3 reads TGTGCCATCCGAAGGGGATGGACAGCCGGGGAGCTGTTTTTT.